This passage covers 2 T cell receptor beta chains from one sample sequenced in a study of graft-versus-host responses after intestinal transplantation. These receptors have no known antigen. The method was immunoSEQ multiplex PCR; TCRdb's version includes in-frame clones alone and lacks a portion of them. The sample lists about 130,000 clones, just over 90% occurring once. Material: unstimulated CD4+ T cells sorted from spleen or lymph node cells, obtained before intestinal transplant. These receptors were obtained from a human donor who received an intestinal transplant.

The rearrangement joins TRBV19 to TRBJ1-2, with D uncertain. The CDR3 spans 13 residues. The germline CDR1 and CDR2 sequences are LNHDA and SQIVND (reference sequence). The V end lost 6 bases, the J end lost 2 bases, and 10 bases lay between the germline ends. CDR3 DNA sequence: TGTGCCAGTAGCATGAGGCAGAACTATGGCTACACCTTC. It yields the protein CASSMRQNYGYTF. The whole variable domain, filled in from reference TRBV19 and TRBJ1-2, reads DGGITQSPKYLFRKEGQNVTLSCEQNLNHDAMYWYRQDPGQGLRLIYYSQIVNDFQKGDIAEGYSVSREKKESFPLTVTSAQKNPTAFYLCASSMRQNYGYTFGSGTRLTVV.

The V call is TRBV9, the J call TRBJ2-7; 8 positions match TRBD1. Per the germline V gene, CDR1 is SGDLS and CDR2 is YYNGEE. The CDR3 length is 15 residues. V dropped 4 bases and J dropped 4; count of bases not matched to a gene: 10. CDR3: CASSLGTGGNYEQYF. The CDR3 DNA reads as TGTGCCAGCAGCCTCGGGACAGGAGGGAATTACGAGCAGTACTTC.